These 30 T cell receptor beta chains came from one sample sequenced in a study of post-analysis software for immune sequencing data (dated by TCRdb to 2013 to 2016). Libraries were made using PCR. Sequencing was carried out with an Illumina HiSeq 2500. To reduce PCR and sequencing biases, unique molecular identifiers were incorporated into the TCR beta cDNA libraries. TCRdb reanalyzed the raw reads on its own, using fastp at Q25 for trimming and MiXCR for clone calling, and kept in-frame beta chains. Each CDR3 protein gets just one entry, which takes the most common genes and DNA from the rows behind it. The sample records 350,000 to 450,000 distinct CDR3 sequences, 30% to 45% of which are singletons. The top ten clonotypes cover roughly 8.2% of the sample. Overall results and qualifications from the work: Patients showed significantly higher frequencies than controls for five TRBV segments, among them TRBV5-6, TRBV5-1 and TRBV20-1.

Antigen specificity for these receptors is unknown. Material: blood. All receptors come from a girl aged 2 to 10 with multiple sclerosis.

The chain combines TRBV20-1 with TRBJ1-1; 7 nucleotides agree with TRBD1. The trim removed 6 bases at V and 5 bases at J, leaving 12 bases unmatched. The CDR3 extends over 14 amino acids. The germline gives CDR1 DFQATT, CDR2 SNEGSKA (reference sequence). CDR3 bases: TGCAGTGCGACAATCGGACAGGTCCGGACTGAAGCTTTCTTT. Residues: CSATIGQVRTEAFF.

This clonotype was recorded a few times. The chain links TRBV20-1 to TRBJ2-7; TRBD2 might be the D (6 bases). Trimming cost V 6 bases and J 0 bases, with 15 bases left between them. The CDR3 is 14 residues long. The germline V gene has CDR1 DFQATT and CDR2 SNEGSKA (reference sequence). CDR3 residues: CSAVVAGSSYEQYF. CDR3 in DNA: TGCAGTGCCGTTGTAGCCGGGAGCTCCTACGAGCAGTACTTC.

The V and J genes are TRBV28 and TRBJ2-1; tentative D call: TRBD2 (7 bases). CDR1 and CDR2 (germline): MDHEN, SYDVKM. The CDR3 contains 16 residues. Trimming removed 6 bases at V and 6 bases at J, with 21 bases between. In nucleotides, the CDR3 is TGTGCCAGCAGCTCGGGGGGCCCACTAACAGGCAATGAGCAGTTCTTC. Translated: CASSSGGPLTGNEQFF.

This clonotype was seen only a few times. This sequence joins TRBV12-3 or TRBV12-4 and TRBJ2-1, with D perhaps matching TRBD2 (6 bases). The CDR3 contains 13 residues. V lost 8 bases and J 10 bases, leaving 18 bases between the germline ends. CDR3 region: CASGGLRGGEQFF. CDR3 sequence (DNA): TGTGCCAGCGGTGGTTTGCGGGGCGGGGAGCAGTTCTTC.

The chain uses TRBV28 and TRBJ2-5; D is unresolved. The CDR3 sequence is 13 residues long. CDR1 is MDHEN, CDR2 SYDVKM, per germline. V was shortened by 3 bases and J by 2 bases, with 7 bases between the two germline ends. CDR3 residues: CASSLGAQETQYF. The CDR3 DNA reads TGTGCCAGCAGTTTGGGTGCACAAGAGACCCAGTACTTC.

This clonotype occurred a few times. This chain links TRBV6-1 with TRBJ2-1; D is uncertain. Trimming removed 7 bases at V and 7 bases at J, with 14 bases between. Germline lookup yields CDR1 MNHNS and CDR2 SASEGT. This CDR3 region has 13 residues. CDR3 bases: TGTGCCAGCAAGAAAATAGCTGGGAATGAGCAGTTCTTC. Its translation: CASKKIAGNEQFF.

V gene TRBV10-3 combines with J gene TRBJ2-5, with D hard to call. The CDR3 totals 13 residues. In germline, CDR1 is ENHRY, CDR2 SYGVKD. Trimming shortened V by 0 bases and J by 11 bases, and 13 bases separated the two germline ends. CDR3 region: CAISESNGNEQYF. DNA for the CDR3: TGTGCCATCAGTGAGTCGAATGGGAATGAGCAGTACTTC.

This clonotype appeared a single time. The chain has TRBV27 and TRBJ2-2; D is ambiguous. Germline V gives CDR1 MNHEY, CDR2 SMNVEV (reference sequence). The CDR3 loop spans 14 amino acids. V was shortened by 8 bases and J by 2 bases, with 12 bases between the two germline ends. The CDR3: CASRYHYNTGELFF. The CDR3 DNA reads TGTGCCAGCCGCTATCACTATAACACCGGGGAGCTGTTTTTT.

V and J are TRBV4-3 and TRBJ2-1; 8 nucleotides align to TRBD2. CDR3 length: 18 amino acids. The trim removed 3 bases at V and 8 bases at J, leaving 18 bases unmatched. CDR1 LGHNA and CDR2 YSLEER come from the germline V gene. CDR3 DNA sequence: TGCGCCAGCAGCCAGATCGCGTTTGCGAGCGGGAGTAGGTATGAGCAGTTCTTC. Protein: CASSQIAFASGSRYEQFF.

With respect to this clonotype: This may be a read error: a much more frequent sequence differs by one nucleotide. DNA of the CDR3: TGTGCCGGCAGCCCGACCGGGACGGTCTCCTACGAGCAGTACTTC. Residues: CAGSPTGTVSYEQYF. This chain links TRBV3-1 with TRBJ2-7, with D perhaps matching TRBD1 or TRBD2 (5 bases each). The CDR3 extends over 15 amino acids. Germline CDR1 LGHDT, CDR2 YNNKEL (reference sequence).

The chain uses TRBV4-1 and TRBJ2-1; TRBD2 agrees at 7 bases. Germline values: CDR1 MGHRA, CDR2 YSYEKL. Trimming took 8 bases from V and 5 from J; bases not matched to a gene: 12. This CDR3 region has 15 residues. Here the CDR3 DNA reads TGCGCCAGCGCCTCCAAACTAGCGTCCCACAATGAGCAGTTCTTC. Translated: CASASKLASHNEQFF.

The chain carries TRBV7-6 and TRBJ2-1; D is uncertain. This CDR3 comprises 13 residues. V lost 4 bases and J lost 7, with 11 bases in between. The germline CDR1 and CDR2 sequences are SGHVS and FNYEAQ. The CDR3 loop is CASSSLSVNEQFF. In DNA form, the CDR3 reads TGTGCCAGCAGCTCCTTGTCAGTAAATGAGCAGTTCTTC.

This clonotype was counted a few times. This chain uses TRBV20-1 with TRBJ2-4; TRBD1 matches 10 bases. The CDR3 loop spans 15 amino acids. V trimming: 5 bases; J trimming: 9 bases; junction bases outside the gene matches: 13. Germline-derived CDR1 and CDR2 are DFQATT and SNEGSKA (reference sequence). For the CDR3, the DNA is TGCAGTGCTCGACCAGACTTGACAGGGGGCTCCATTCAGTACTTC. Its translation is CSARPDLTGGSIQYF.

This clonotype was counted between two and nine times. The CDR3 here is CSAGPGLAGVSYEQYF. CDR3 in DNA: TGCAGTGCTGGACCCGGACTAGCGGGAGTCTCCTACGAGCAGTACTTC. The V call is TRBV20-1, the J call TRBJ2-7; 13 bases map to TRBD2. The CDR3 has 16 amino acids. The V and J ends lost 5 bases and 0 bases, in that order; junction bases with no gene match: 7. Germline CDR1 DFQATT, CDR2 SNEGSKA (reference sequence).

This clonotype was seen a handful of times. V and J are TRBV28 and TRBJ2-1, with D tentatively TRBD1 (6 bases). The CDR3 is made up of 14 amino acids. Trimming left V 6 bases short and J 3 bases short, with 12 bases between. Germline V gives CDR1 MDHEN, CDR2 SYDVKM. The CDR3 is CASRTDSYYNEQFF. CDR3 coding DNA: TGTGCCAGCAGGACGGACAGTTACTACAATGAGCAGTTCTTC. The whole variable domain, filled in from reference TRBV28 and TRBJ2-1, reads DVKVTQSSRYLVKRTGEKVFLECVQDMDHENMFWYRQDPGLGLRLIYFSYDVKMKEKGDIPEGYSVSREKKERFSLILESASTNQTSMYLCASRTDSYYNEQFFGPGTRLTVL.

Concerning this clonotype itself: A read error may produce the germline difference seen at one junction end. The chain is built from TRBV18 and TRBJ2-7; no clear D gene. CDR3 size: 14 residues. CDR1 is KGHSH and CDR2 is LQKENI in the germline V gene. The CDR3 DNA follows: TGTGCCAGCTCACCAGGCAGGCAAAATCGCGAGAAGTACTTC. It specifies CASSPGRQNREKYF.

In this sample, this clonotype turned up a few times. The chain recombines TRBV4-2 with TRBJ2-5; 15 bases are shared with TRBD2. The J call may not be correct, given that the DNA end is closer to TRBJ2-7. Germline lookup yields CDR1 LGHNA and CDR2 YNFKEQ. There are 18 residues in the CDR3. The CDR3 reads CASSQVVGLAGGRNEQYF. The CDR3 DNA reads TGTGCCAGCAGCCAGGTGGTGGGACTAGCGGGAGGTAGAAACGAGCAGTACTTC.

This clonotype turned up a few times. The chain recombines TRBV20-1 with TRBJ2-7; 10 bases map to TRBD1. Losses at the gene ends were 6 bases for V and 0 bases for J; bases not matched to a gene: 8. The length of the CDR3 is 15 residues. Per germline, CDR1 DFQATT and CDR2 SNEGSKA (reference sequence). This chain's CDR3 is CSARKGQGNSYEQYF. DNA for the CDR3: TGCAGTGCCAGAAAGGGACAGGGGAACTCCTACGAGCAGTACTTC.

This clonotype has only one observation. This CDR3 is CASTMVDRGGYTF. The CDR3 DNA is TGTGCCAGCACCATGGTAGACCGAGGTGGCTACACCTTC. This chain uses TRBV28 with TRBJ1-2; D call uncertain. The CDR3 sequence is 13 residues long. Germline V gene sequence: CDR1 MDHEN, CDR2 SYDVKM. Trimming removed 7 bases from V and 7 bases from J, with 16 bases in between.

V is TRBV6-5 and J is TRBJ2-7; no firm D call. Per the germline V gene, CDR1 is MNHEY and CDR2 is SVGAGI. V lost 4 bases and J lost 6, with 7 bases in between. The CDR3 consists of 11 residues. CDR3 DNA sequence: TGTGCCAGCAGTTCGAGGAGCGAGCAGTACTTC. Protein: CASSSRSEQYF.

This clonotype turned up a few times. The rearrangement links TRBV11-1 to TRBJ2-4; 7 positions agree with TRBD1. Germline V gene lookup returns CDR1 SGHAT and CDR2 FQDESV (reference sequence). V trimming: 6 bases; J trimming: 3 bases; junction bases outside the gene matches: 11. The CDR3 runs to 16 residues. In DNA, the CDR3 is TGTGCCAGCAGTCCGACAGGGATGAGTGGCAAAAACATTCAGTACTTC. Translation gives CASSPTGMSGKNIQYF.

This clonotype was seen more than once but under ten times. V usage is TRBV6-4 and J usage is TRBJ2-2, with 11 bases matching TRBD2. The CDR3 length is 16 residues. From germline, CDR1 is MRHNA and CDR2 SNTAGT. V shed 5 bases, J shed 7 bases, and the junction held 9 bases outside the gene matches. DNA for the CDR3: TGTGCCAGCAGTCGACTAGCGGGGAGCCCCTACGGGGAGCTGTTTTTT. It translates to CASSRLAGSPYGELFF.

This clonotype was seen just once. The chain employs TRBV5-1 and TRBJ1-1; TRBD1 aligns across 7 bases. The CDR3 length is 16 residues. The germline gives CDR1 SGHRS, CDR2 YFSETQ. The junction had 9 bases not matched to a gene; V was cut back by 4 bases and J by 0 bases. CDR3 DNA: TGCGCCAGCAGCGTTGGGACAGCAATAATGAACACTGAAGCTTTCTTT. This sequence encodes CASSVGTAIMNTEAFF. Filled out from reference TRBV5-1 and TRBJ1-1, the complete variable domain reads KAGVTQTPRYLIKTRGQQVTLSCSPISGHRSVSWYQQTPGQGLQFLFEYFSETQRNKGNFPGRFSGRQFSNSRSEMNVSTLELGDSALYLCASSVGTAIMNTEAFFGQGTRLTVV.

CDR3 sequence: CAISFRGNSPLHF. CDR3 DNA: TGTGCCATCAGTTTCAGGGGAAATTCACCCCTCCACTTT. The chain joins TRBV10-3 to TRBJ1-6; D possibly corresponds to TRBD1 (6 bases). In germline, CDR1 is ENHRY, CDR2 SYGVKD. V was shortened by 5 bases and J by 7 bases, with 9 bases between the two germline ends. The CDR3 has 13 amino acids.

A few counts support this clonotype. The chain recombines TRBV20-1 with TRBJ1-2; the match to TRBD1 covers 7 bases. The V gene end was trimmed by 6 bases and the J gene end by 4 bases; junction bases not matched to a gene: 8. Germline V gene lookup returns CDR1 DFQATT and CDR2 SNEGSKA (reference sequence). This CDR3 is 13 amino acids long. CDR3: CSAISQGGYGYTF. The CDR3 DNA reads TGCAGTGCCATTAGTCAGGGGGGCTATGGCTACACCTTC.

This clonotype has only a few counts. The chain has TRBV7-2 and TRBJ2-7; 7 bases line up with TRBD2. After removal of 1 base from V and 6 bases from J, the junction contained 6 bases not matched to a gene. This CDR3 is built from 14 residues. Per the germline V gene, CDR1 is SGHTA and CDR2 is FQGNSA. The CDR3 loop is CASSLGGGAGEQYF. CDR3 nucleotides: TGTGCCAGCAGCTTAGGGGGAGGGGCGGGCGAGCAGTACTTC.

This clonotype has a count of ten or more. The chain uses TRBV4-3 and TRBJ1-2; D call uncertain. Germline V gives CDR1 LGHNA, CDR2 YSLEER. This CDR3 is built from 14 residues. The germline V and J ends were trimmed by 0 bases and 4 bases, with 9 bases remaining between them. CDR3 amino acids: CASSQDLGIYGYTF. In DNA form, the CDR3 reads TGCGCCAGCAGCCAAGACTTAGGGATCTATGGCTACACCTTC.

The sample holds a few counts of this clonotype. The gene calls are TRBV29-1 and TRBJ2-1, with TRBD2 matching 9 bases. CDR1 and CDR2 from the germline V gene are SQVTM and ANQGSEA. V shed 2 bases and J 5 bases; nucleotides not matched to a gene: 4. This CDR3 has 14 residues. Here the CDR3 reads CSVESGGPHNEQFF. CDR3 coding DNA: TGCAGCGTTGAAAGCGGGGGGCCCCACAATGAGCAGTTCTTC.

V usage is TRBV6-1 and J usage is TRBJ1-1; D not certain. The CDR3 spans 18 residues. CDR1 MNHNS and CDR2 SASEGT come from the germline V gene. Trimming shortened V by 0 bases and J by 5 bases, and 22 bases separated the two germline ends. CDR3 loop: CASSEATVGFGKRTEAFF. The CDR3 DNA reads TGTGCCAGCAGTGAAGCAACGGTGGGGTTCGGGAAAAGGACTGAAGCTTTCTTT.

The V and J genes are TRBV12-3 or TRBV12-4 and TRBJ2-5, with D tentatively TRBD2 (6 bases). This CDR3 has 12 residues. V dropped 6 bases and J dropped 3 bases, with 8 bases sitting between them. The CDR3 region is CASSGGEETQYF. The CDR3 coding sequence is TGTGCCAGCAGCGGGGGAGAAGAGACCCAGTACTTC.